This entry features one T cell receptor (beta chain) sequence. The specificity of this receptor is unknown. Per-base qualities were not stored, and no clone one base away is much larger. The source of the sample is a study of blood T cell repertoires in COVID-19 (dated by TCRdb to about 2020). Notes on the research overall: The collaborator samples originated in the United States, Italy and Spain and spanned the acute and convalescent phases of COVID-19. The material from the prospective study consisted of cDNA or gDNA derived from T cells, B-cell-depleted T cells, or PBMCs. Subjects who had been exposed to COVID-19, were actively infected with it, or had recovered from it provided the deeply sampled blood TCRbeta repertoires that made up the dataset. The repertoires were made available in a free public database intended to serve as a resource for research on the immune response to SARS-CoV-2. Samples were obtained from the ongoing ImmuneRACE study (first 160 participants) and from 1,254 subjects provided by 6 global collaborators. The sample metadata nearly always contained a de-identified subject ID, COVID-19 status, age in years and sex. HLA class I and class II types, where available, came from metadata supplied by the sample provider rather than from assay-based typing.

Collaborating institutions collected whole blood in K2EDTA tubes following their own protocols. For TCRbeta analysis, collaborators shipped samples as frozen whole blood, isolated PBMCs, or DNA extracted from either of those sample types. The immunoSEQ Assay, a bias-controlled multiplex PCR, was used to amplify TCRbeta CDR3 regions from genomic DNA. The authors' pipeline ran thus. Nucleated cell counts per sample were estimated from amplification of reference gene primers within the assay. Sequence reads were collapsed and filtered to measure the absolute abundance of every unique TCRbeta CDR3 rearrangement. For each sample, productive Simpson clonality was calculated by taking the square root of Simpson's diversity index across productive rearrangements. The clones in this table, taken by TCRdb from immuneACCESS, are in-frame only. Not every clone is retained; where verified, under half of the shortfall comes from an unresolved V gene, and the cause of the rest is unknown. That table is the source of V, J and clone size, and D and trimming were worked out from the DNA. The sample yields some 220,000 clones; roughly 80% were counted once. The ten largest make up 7.2% of the sample.

Trimming accounts for 5 bases at V and 4 bases at J, while the number of junction bases matched to no gene is 7. From the cysteine through the phenylalanine, the CDR3 covers 15 amino acids. The kept DNA is CDR3 alone, 45 bases in frame from the first base. In the germline V gene (reference sequence), CDR1 corresponds to MNHEY and CDR2 to SMNVEV. Overall results and qualifications from the work: The amount of clinical and demographic metadata varied by source and participant and was provided uncurated.

Sequences were obtained from peripheral blood. The rearrangement combines TRBV27 with TRBJ2-1, with 8 bases in between that match TRBD1. This TCR came from an older woman with acute or convalescent COVID-19. In nucleotides, the sequence is TGTGCCAGCAGTCGGGACAGGCCATCTTACAATGAGCAGTTCTTC. This translates into CASSRDRPSYNEQFF.